This TCR beta chain was profiled in a study of blood T cell repertoires in COVID-19. In the study overall: Samples came from the United States, Italy and Spain, spanning acute and convalescent COVID-19.

Trimming cost V 8 bases and J 4 bases, with 6 bases left between them. CDR3 size: 12 residues. The V gene's germline CDR1 is SGHTA and CDR2 FQGNSA. Original data processing: Reference gene primer amplification yielded estimated nucleated cell counts. The method was immunoSEQ multiplex PCR; TCRdb's version includes in-frame clones alone and lacks a portion of them. V and J calls and clone size follow that table, whereas D and trimming were derived from the DNA. The table has about 230,000 clones, roughly 85% seen once. The sequencing input was peripheral blood. The receptor was derived from a woman between 70 and 85 years old with active or convalescent COVID-19. This chain joins TRBV7-2 and TRBJ1-6; D ambiguous. CDR3 sequence reads: CASGPYNSPLHF. The CDR3 DNA is TGTGCCAGCGGGCCTTATAATTCACCCCTCCACTTT.